Given below is one TCR beta chain in context. The entry originates in a study of cytomegalovirus exposure and HLA in healthy donors. The study ran its PCR with 60 Vbeta and 13 Jbeta primers. Repertoires were generated with immunoSEQ multiplex PCR, while TCRdb's copy carries only in-frame clones and drops some. This sample carries 100,000 to 150,000 clones, 81% of them seen once, and the ten largest clones take approximately 4%. Trimming at V came to 5 bases and at J to 3 bases, leaving 7 bases not matched to a gene. The CDR3 runs 15 residues. The germline V gene has CDR1 LNHDA and CDR2 SQIVND (reference sequence).

The sequence came from a young man in good health and CMV-seropositive. The sequenced sample was PBMCs. The J gene is TRBJ1-5, the V gene TRBV19; 7 nucleotides line up with TRBD1. The CDR3 DNA reads as TGTGCCAGTAGTGTAAACAGGGGCTACAATCAGCCCCAGCATTTT. Protein sequence: CASSVNRGYNQPQHF.